This T cell receptor (beta chain) was captured in a study of vaccination and CD4 T cells after COVID-19. Turning to the study itself: Sampling occurred at day 14 and days 161 to 241 post-vaccination in a few convalescent patients.

This sample's time point: late sampling 161 to 241 days after vaccination in a few convalescent patients. CDR3 length: 15 amino acids. Trimming cost V 5 bases and J 3 bases; bases outside gene matches: 5. CDR1 and CDR2 from the germline V gene are SGHTA and FQGNSA. Via MiXCR, TCRdb re-called the PCR reads, giving one row per CDR3 protein. This sample yields just over 35,000 distinct CDR3 sequences, of which 35% to 45% are seen a single time; about 5.3% belongs to the top ten. Here the sequenced sample was CD4+ T cells from blood, taken about 7 months after SARS-CoV-2 vaccination. The chain couples TRBV7-2 to TRBJ2-1; TRBD2 aligns across 9 bases. The origin of this receptor is a human donor who had recovered from COVID-19. The CDR3 nucleotides read TGTGCCAGCAGCCCAAGGACTAGCGACTACAATGAGCAGTTCTTC. Protein: CASSPRTSDYNEQFF.